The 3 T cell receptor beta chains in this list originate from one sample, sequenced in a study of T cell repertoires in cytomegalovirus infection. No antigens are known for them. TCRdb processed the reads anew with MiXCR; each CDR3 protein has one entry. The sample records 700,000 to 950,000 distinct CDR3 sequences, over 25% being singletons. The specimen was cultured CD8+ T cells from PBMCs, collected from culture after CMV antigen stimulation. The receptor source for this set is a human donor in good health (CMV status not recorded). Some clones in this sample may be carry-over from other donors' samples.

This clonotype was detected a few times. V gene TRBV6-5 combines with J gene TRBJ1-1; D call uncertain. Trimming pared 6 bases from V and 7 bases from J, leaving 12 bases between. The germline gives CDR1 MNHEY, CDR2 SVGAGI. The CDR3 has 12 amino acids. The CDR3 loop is CASSYSGVEAFF. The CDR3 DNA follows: TGTGCCAGCAGCTATAGCGGGGTTGAAGCTTTCTTT.

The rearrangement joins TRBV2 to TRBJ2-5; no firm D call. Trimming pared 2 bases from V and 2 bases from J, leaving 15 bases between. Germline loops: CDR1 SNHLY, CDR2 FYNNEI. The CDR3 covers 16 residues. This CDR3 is CASSELAEIAQETQYF. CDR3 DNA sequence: TGTGCCAGCAGTGAATTGGCAGAGATAGCACAAGAGACCCAGTACTTC.

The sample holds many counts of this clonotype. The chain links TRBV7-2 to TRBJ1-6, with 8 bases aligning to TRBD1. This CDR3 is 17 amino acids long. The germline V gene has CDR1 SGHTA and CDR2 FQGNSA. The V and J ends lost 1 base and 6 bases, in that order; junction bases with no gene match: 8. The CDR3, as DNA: TGTGCCAGCAGCTTAGACCCCCACAGGGGGTTTAATTCACCCCTCCACTTT. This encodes CASSLDPHRGFNSPLHF.